This TCR beta chain originates from a study of CD8+CD57+ T cells in acquired aplastic anemia. There are many counts of this clonotype. TCR beta VDJ and CDR3 profiling used genomic DNA as template. Each CDR3 protein is one row after TCRdb ran MiXCR on the reads. The repertoire holds hundreds of thousands of distinct CDR3 sequences, with about a third as singletons. Germline V CDR1 and CDR2: DFQATT, SNEGSKA (reference sequence). The CDR3 length is 13 residues. Deletions cut 3 bases from V and 4 bases from J, with 13 bases between. Patients sequenced had flow cytometry evidence of CD8+CD57+ cell expansion.

The genes are TRBV20-1 and TRBJ2-7, with D possibly called TRBD1 or TRBD2 (6 bases each). The sequence came from a human donor with aplastic anemia. Input material: sorted CD4+, CD8+, or CD8+CD57+ T cells (not recorded which) from PBMCs. Here the CDR3 DNA reads TGCAGTGCTAGTTGGGGGGACACTTACGAGCAGTACTTC. Protein sequence: CSASWGDTYEQYF.